This entry lists 25 T cell receptor beta chains sequenced from one sample in a study of neoadjuvant nivolumab and ipilimumab in lung cancer. Clones were sequenced by immunoSEQ multiplex PCR, and TCRdb holds only the in-frame ones, with some missing. This table has under 15,000 clones, approximately 96% appearing once. Sequenced material: peripheral blood, taken after neoadjuvant nivolumab, alone or with ipilimumab, at or shortly before surgery. The receptors shown here come from an adult with non-small cell lung cancer.

This clone has more than one count but fewer than ten. V gene TRBV6-5 combines with J gene TRBJ2-5; D may be TRBD2 (6 bases). Germline V gene lookup returns CDR1 MNHEY and CDR2 SVGAGI. The CDR3 length is 14 residues. V was shortened by 5 bases and J by 4 bases, with 14 bases between the two germline ends. The CDR3 protein is CASSPIQRAETQYF. In DNA form, the CDR3 reads TGTGCCAGCAGTCCCATCCAGCGGGCAGAGACCCAGTACTTC.

The J gene is TRBJ2-5, the V gene TRBV7-2, with TRBD2 matching 13 bases. Germline CDR1 is SGHTA and CDR2 is FQGNSA. The J segment lost 5 bases and the V segment lost 1 base, leaving 7 bases of the junction unmatched. CDR3 length: 17 residues. The CDR3 here is CASSLVDGTSGTETQYF. The CDR3 bases are TGTGCCAGCAGCTTAGTAGACGGGACTAGCGGGACGGAGACCCAGTACTTC. The entire variable domain, with the rest obtained from reference TRBV7-2 and TRBJ2-5, is as follows: GAGVSQSPSNKVTEKGKDVELRCDPISGHTALYWYRQSLGQGLEFLIYFQGNSAPDKSGLPSDRFSAERTGGSVSTLTIQRTQQEDSAVYLCASSLVDGTSGTETQYFGPGTRLLVL.

The V gene is TRBV7-9, the J gene TRBJ2-1; TRBD2 agrees at 10 bases. J was trimmed by 6 bases and V by 4 bases; bases with no gene match: 9. This CDR3 spans 16 amino acids. Germline CDR1 reads SEHNR; CDR2 reads FQNEAQ (reference sequence). CDR3: CASSSAGAGGVNEQFF. Here the CDR3 DNA reads TGTGCCAGCAGCTCGGCGGGAGCGGGAGGGGTCAATGAGCAGTTCTTC.

The V and J genes are TRBV29-1 and TRBJ1-5, with 10 bases matching TRBD1. Germline V gene sequence: CDR1 SQVTM, CDR2 ANQGSEA. CDR3 length: 17 residues. Trimming cost V 4 bases and J 0 bases; bases outside gene matches: 9. CDR3 bases: TGCAGCGTTGTGTGGGGACAGGGGCTTTATAGCAATCAGCCCCAGCATTTT. Translated, it gives CSVVWGQGLYSNQPQHF.

The chain combines TRBV7-8 with TRBJ1-2; D might be TRBD1 (6 bases). The CDR3 covers 14 residues. Germline V CDR1 and CDR2: SGHVS, FQNEAQ. V lost 4 bases to trimming and J lost 7 bases, with 16 bases between them. In DNA form, the CDR3 reads TGTGCCAGCAGCTCGAACAGGGCGGATAGTGGCTACACCTTC. Protein sequence: CASSSNRADSGYTF.

The V and J genes are TRBV4-2 and TRBJ2-3, with 10 positions matching TRBD2. V dropped 2 bases and J dropped 2; count of bases not matched to a gene: 4. The germline CDR1 and CDR2 sequences are LGHNA and YNFKEQ. The CDR3 consists of 16 residues. The CDR3, as DNA: TGTGCCAGCAGCCAAAGTCTAGCGGGAGACACAGATACGCAGTATTTT. It codes for CASSQSLAGDTDTQYF.

The rearrangement links TRBV7-9 to TRBJ1-3; D ambiguous. Germline V lookup: CDR1 SEHNR, CDR2 FQNEAQ (reference sequence). Trimming pared 0 bases from V and 6 bases from J, leaving 18 bases between. The CDR3 is made up of 17 amino acids. The CDR3 coding sequence is TGTGCCAGCAGCTTAGCCCCCAGTTCTACTCTGGAAAACACCATATATTTT. Its translation: CASSLAPSSTLENTIYF.

The chain uses TRBV30 and TRBJ2-3, with 11 bases aligning to TRBD2. The V and J ends lost 1 base and 3 bases, in that order; junction bases with no gene match: 6. CDR3 length: 16 residues. Germline V CDR1 and CDR2: GTSNPN, SVGIG (reference sequence). In DNA form, the CDR3 reads TGTGCCTGGAGTGGAGTAGCGGGAGGGAGGACAGATACGCAGTATTTT. Its translation is CAWSGVAGGRTDTQYF.

The chain couples TRBV4-1 to TRBJ2-7, with 12 nucleotides matching TRBD2. Germline CDR1 MGHRA, CDR2 YSYEKL. V was clipped by 0 bases and J by 6 bases; unmatched bases: 6. This CDR3 region has 16 residues. CDR3 protein: CASSQDRLAGAGEQYF. The CDR3 DNA sequence: TGCGCCAGCAGCCAAGATCGACTAGCGGGAGCAGGCGAGCAGTACTTC.

This clone turned up a few times. This chain uses TRBV23-1 with TRBJ2-2; D remains ambiguous. TRBV23-1 is known as an ORF, though its function is uncertain. This CDR3 is built from 12 residues. Trimming took 4 bases from V and 3 from J, leaving 3 bases between them. CDR3 amino acids: CASSLDTGELFF. CDR3 coding DNA: TGCGCCAGCAGTCTAGACACCGGGGAGCTGTTTTTT.

The rearrangement links TRBV5-4 to TRBJ2-2, with D possibly matching TRBD1 (5 bases). The CDR3 is 13 amino acids. Germline V gene data show CDR1 as SGHNT and CDR2 as YYREEE (reference sequence). Trimming took 5 bases from V and 5 from J, leaving 10 bases between them. CDR3 in amino acids: CASRWGETGELFF. The CDR3 nucleotides are TGTGCCAGCAGGTGGGGCGAAACCGGGGAGCTGTTTTTT.

This CDR3 reads CASTDIQGAKNIQYF. The CDR3 bases are TGTGCCAGCACAGACATCCAGGGGGCCAAAAACATTCAGTACTTC. The V gene is TRBV18, the J gene TRBJ2-4; D is perhaps TRBD1 (6 bases). Germline CDR1 is KGHSH and CDR2 is LQKENI. This CDR3 region has 15 residues. Trimming stripped 8 bases from V and 1 base from J, with 15 bases between.

The chain recombines TRBV6-1 with TRBJ2-7, with TRBD1 matching 11 bases. In germline, CDR1 is MNHNS, CDR2 SASEGT. There are 14 residues in the CDR3. Trimming removed 4 bases from V and 5 bases from J; junction bases left unmatched: 4. The CDR3: CASSGWGQGDEQYF. The CDR3 DNA reads as TGTGCCAGCAGTGGCTGGGGACAGGGGGACGAGCAGTACTTC.

The V and J genes are TRBV11-2 and TRBJ2-1, with a tentative D call TRBD1 (5 bases). The CDR3 loop spans 13 amino acids. V was clipped by 1 base and J by 6 bases, with 7 bases between them. Germline CDR1 reads SGHAT; CDR2 reads FQNNGV. The CDR3 coding sequence is TGTGCCAGCAGCTTAGTTCAGGGCAATGAGCAGTTCTTC. It is translated as CASSLVQGNEQFF.

The chain recombines TRBV2 with TRBJ2-5; TRBD2 aligns across 8 bases. The V gene end was trimmed by 4 bases and the J gene end by 5 bases; junction bases not matched to a gene: 18. From germline, CDR1 is SNHLY and CDR2 FYNNEI. The CDR3 is 18 amino acids. As DNA, the CDR3 is TGTGCCAGCAGTGTAGAACGGGAGGGCCAACGTCTAAGGGAGACCCAGTACTTC. Amino acids: CASSVEREGQRLRETQYF. The variable domain in full, with the rest retrieved from reference TRBV2 and TRBJ2-5, is EPEVTQTPSHQVTQMGQEVILRCVPISNHLYFYWYRQILGQKVEFLVSFYNNEISEKSEIFDDQFSVERPDGSNFTLKIRSTKLEDSAMYFCASSVEREGQRLRETQYFGPGTRLLVL.

The V gene is TRBV7-2, the J gene TRBJ2-7, with no clear D. V shed 1 base and J shed 5 bases, with 3 bases lying between them. The germline V gene encodes CDR1 SGHTA and CDR2 FQGNSA. The CDR3 runs to 11 residues. The CDR3 DNA sequence: TGTGCCAGCAGCTTAGGAGACGAGCAGTACTTC. Translated: CASSLGDEQYF.

The rearrangement joins TRBV14 to TRBJ2-7, with D unresolved. Deletions cut 1 base from V and 0 bases from J, with 16 bases between. From germline, CDR1 is SGHDN and CDR2 FVKESK. CDR3 length equals 17 residues. CDR3 sequence reads: CASSQGIVDGSSYEQYF. The CDR3 DNA reads TGTGCCAGCAGCCAAGGTATTGTTGACGGAAGCTCCTACGAGCAGTACTTC.

The J gene is TRBJ1-2, the V gene TRBV5-1; TRBD1 agrees at 7 bases. V lost 3 bases, J lost 6 bases, and 11 bases stayed unmatched. The germline V gene encodes CDR1 SGHRS and CDR2 YFSETQ. The CDR3 runs to 15 residues. The CDR3 spells CASSSTGARTDGYTF. The CDR3 bases are TGCGCCAGCAGCTCCACAGGGGCCCGGACTGATGGCTACACCTTC.

The chain recombines TRBV30 with TRBJ2-2; no reliable D call. Trimming left V 4 bases short and J 7 bases short, with 10 bases between. There are 12 residues in the CDR3. Germline V gene data show CDR1 as GTSNPN and CDR2 as SVGIG (reference sequence). The CDR3 is CAWTDAFGELFF. The CDR3 DNA sequence: TGTGCCTGGACGGACGCATTCGGGGAGCTGTTTTTT.

CDR3 loop: CASRSGASTDTQYF. CDR3 DNA sequence: TGTGCCAGCCGCAGCGGAGCTAGCACAGATACGCAGTATTTT. The gene calls are TRBV6-1 and TRBJ2-3; D is possibly TRBD2 (5 bases). Germline V gives CDR1 MNHNS, CDR2 SASEGT. The CDR3 has 14 amino acids. The germline V and J ends were trimmed by 8 bases and 0 bases, with 12 bases remaining between them.

The chain recombines TRBV10-3 with TRBJ2-5; the D gene is possibly TRBD1 (5 bases). V was clipped by 0 bases and J by 5 bases, with 16 bases between them. This CDR3 comprises 16 residues. CDR1 is ENHRY, CDR2 SYGVKD, per germline. This CDR3 reads CAISESEGDSLETQYF. The CDR3 nucleotides are TGTGCCATCAGTGAGTCCGAAGGTGACAGCCTGGAGACCCAGTACTTC.

This chain uses TRBV7-9 with TRBJ2-7; the D call may be TRBD1 or TRBD2 (5 bases each). The CDR3 is 15 residues long. The germline gives CDR1 SEHNR, CDR2 FQNEAQ (reference sequence). V gave up 8 bases and J gave up 4 bases, with 21 bases separating them. The CDR3 region is CASGDFEGILYEQYF. The CDR3 coding sequence is TGTGCCAGCGGCGATTTTGAGGGGATCCTTTACGAGCAGTACTTC.

This rearrangement joins TRBV30 to TRBJ1-1; D ambiguous. Trimming removed 0 bases at V and 1 base at J, with 9 bases between. The CDR3 consists of 14 residues. Looked up from germline, CDR1 is GTSNPN and CDR2 is SVGIG (reference sequence). Here the CDR3 DNA reads TGTGCCTGGAGTGTATTGGAATCGAACACTGAAGCTTTCTTT. It encodes CAWSVLESNTEAFF.

The CDR3 DNA follows: TGTGCCAGCAGTTTTGTGGGAGTCCCAGATACGCAGTATTTT. It is translated as CASSFVGVPDTQYF. The chain recombines TRBV28 with TRBJ2-3; the D gene is possibly TRBD2 (5 bases). The germline V and J ends were trimmed by 3 bases and 4 bases, with 11 bases remaining between them. The CDR3 runs 14 residues. CDR1 and CDR2 from the germline V gene are MDHEN and SYDVKM.

The chain recombines TRBV7-9 with TRBJ2-1; 11 bases line up with TRBD2. The CDR3 covers 15 residues. The junction had 2 bases not matched to a gene; V was cut back by 1 base and J by 6 bases. Germline-derived CDR1 and CDR2 are SEHNR and FQNEAQ (reference sequence). The CDR3 sequence is CASSLGLAGGNEQFF. CDR3 coding DNA: TGTGCCAGCAGCTTAGGGCTAGCGGGAGGCAATGAGCAGTTCTTC.